The 26 T cell receptor beta chains below all came from one sample that was sequenced in a study of blood T cell repertoires in COVID-19. Clones were read by immunoSEQ multiplex PCR, and TCRdb kept only the in-frame ones, dropping some. This sample has about 80,000 clones, with more than 70% found just once. Sequencing was carried out using peripheral blood. The source of these receptors is an elderly man with active or convalescent COVID-19.

This chain connects TRBV6-6 to TRBJ2-2; maybe TRBD2 (5 bases). CDR3 length equals 15 residues. Germline CDR1 reads MNHNY; CDR2 reads SVGAGI (reference sequence). V lost 1 base, J lost 3 bases, and 9 bases lay in between. The CDR3 loop reads CASSYLGRDTGELFF. DNA of the CDR3: TGTGCCAGCAGTTACTTGGGGAGAGACACCGGGGAGCTGTTTTTT.

Points on this clone: The same CDR3 also results from other DNA sequences found in this sample. The V call is TRBV19, the J call TRBJ2-5, with 7 bases matching TRBD1. CDR1 and CDR2 from the germline V gene are LNHDA and SQIVND (reference sequence). This CDR3 has 13 residues. J lost 2 bases, V lost 6 bases, and 3 bases had no gene match. The CDR3 here is CASSEDRQETQYF. Here the CDR3 DNA reads TGTGCCAGTAGCGAGGACAGGCAAGAGACCCAGTACTTC.

This sequence joins TRBV11-3 and TRBJ2-2, with 10 bases fitting TRBD2. The length of the CDR3 is 15 residues. V was clipped by 6 bases and J by 4 bases; unmatched bases: 5. CDR1 is SGHNT, CDR2 YENEEA, per germline. For the CDR3, the DNA is TGTGCCAGCAGTCCTATAGCGGGAGGCACCGGGGAGCTGTTTTTT. It codes for CASSPIAGGTGELFF.

The chain is built from TRBV10-2 and TRBJ2-7; 7 bases are shared with TRBD2. The germline gives CDR1 WSHSY, CDR2 SAAADI. This CDR3 is 15 amino acids long. V trimming: 6 bases; J trimming: 2 bases; junction bases outside the gene matches: 10. The CDR3, as DNA: TGCGCCAGCAGCCAGACTAGCCGAGATACCTACGAGCAGTACTTC. Its translation is CASSQTSRDTYEQYF.

The CDR3 spells CASSAGHGGTNEKLFF. CDR3 DNA sequence: TGTGCCAGCAGCGCAGGACACGGCGGCACTAATGAAAAACTGTTTTTT. This chain uses TRBV9 with TRBJ1-4; D possibly corresponds to TRBD1 (5 bases). The V gene lost 3 bases and the J gene lost 2 bases, with 14 bases spanning the gap. The CDR3 runs to 16 residues. CDR1 is SGDLS, CDR2 YYNGEE, per germline. The full variable domain, with the rest looked up from reference TRBV9 and TRBJ1-4, is DSGVTQTPKHLITATGQRVTLRCSPRSGDLSVYWYQQSLDQGLQFLIQYYNGEERAKGNILERFSAQQFPDLHSELNLSSLELGDSALYFCASSAGHGGTNEKLFFGSGTQLSVL.

The chain recombines TRBV29-1 with TRBJ1-1; tentative D call: TRBD1 (6 bases). The V end lost 6 bases, the J end lost 1 base, and 12 bases lay between the germline ends. CDR1 and CDR2 (germline): SQVTM, ANQGSEA. The CDR3 is made up of 13 amino acids. As DNA, the CDR3 is TGCAGCGTCAACAGGGCAGGGAACACTGAAGCTTTCTTT. It specifies CSVNRAGNTEAFF.

V and J are TRBV19 and TRBJ1-1; no clear D gene. This CDR3 spans 15 amino acids. From germline, CDR1 is LNHDA and CDR2 SQIVND (reference sequence). Trimming cost V 7 bases and J 4 bases, with 19 bases left between them. In DNA form, the CDR3 reads TGTGCCAGTATAGCGGTAGAGGGTCTCAGCACTGAAGCTTTCTTT. Residues: CASIAVEGLSTEAFF.

The rearrangement links TRBV10-3 to TRBJ2-2, with 8 bases that match TRBD1. The CDR3 extends over 16 amino acids. Trimming took 4 bases from V and 0 from J; bases not matched to a gene: 4. Germline values: CDR1 ENHRY, CDR2 SYGVKD. The CDR3 DNA is TGTGCCATCAGTGGTTCAGGGGGCGCGAACACCGGGGAGCTGTTTTTT. Its protein product is CAISGSGGANTGELFF.

This clone has only one observation. The chain carries TRBV7-6 and TRBJ2-7; TRBD1 is a possible D gene (6 bases). This CDR3 region has 12 residues. The germline V and J ends were trimmed by 5 bases and 3 bases, with 8 bases remaining between them. Germline V lookup: CDR1 SGHVS, CDR2 FNYEAQ. DNA for the CDR3: TGTGCCAGCAGCACACAGGGCTACGAGCAGTACTTC. This codes for CASSTQGYEQYF. Complete variable domain (other parts from reference TRBV7-6 and TRBJ2-7): GAGVSQSPRYKVTKRGQDVALRCDPISGHVSLYWYRQALGQGPEFLTYFNYEAQQDKSGLPNDRFSAERPEGSISTLTIQRTEQRDSAMYRCASSTQGYEQYFGPGTRLTVT.

This clone ranks as medium-sized. The chain combines TRBV5-6 with TRBJ1-5; weak D call: TRBD1 (5 bases). The CDR3 contains 14 residues. V gave up 4 bases and J gave up 6 bases, with 14 bases separating them. Germline V gives CDR1 SGHDT, CDR2 YYEEEE. This chain's CDR3 is CASSVGTSGQPQHF. The CDR3 region has the DNA TGTGCCAGCAGCGTAGGGACTTCGGGTCAGCCCCAGCATTTT.

The chain uses TRBV6-2 or TRBV6-3 and TRBJ2-1, with 7 bases aligning to TRBD1. The CDR3 extends over 16 amino acids. The germline V gene encodes CDR1 MNHEY and CDR2 SVGEGT. With V trimmed by 0 bases and J by 0 bases, 2 bases remained unmatched. CDR3 in amino acids: CASSYSRDSSYNEQFF. The CDR3 nucleotides are TGTGCCAGCAGTTACTCCCGGGACAGCTCCTACAATGAGCAGTTCTTC.

This chain uses TRBV30 with TRBJ1-3; 8 bases are a match to TRBD1. The V gene end was trimmed by 2 bases and the J gene end by 2 bases; junction bases not matched to a gene: 2. The V gene's germline CDR1 is GTSNPN and CDR2 SVGIG (reference sequence). The CDR3 extends over 14 amino acids. CDR3: CAWSSDRAGNTIYF. DNA for the CDR3: TGTGCCTGGAGTTCGGACAGGGCTGGAAACACCATATATTTT.

V is TRBV27 and J is TRBJ2-5, with 8 bases matching TRBD2. From germline, CDR1 is MNHEY and CDR2 SMNVEV (reference sequence). The CDR3 length is 16 residues. V lost 7 bases and J lost 2; bases outside the gene matches: 12. The CDR3 reads CASKGSGGMGQETQYF. DNA for the CDR3: TGTGCCAGCAAGGGTTCGGGAGGGATGGGGCAAGAGACCCAGTACTTC.

This clone appeared once. The V and J genes are TRBV15 and TRBJ1-1, with TRBD1 as a possible D gene (6 bases). Germline V lookup: CDR1 LNHNV, CDR2 YYDKDF (reference sequence). This CDR3 contains 14 residues. The V and J ends lost 4 bases and 4 bases respectively, with 13 bases between them. This CDR3 is CATSTRGGVTEAFF. The DNA for the CDR3 is TGTGCCACCAGCACTAGGGGGGGGGTCACTGAAGCTTTCTTT. The complete variable domain, with remaining parts taken from reference TRBV15 and TRBJ1-1, reads DAMVIQNPRYQVTQFGKPVTLSCSQTLNHNVMYWYQQKSSQAPKLLFHYYDKDFNNEADTPDNFQSRRPNTSFCFLDIRSPGLGDTAMYLCATSTRGGVTEAFFGQGTRLTVV.

The CDR3 sequence: CASSRQRFDRYEQYF. The CDR3 DNA follows: TGTGCCAGCAGCAGACAGAGGTTCGACCGCTACGAGCAGTACTTC. This chain connects TRBV7-2 to TRBJ2-7, with D perhaps TRBD1 (5 bases). The V gene's germline CDR1 is SGHTA and CDR2 FQGNSA. The germline V and J ends were trimmed by 5 bases and 3 bases, with 17 bases remaining between them. The CDR3 is 15 residues long.

This chain joins TRBV5-4 and TRBJ1-2; 7 bases match TRBD1. Germline V gene data show CDR1 as SGHNT and CDR2 as YYREEE (reference sequence). V lost 4 bases, J lost 0 bases, and 6 bases stayed unmatched. CDR3 size: 15 residues. The CDR3 spells CASSRGQAPNYGYTF. The CDR3 coding sequence is TGTGCCAGCAGCCGAGGACAGGCCCCTAACTATGGCTACACCTTC.

The rearrangement joins TRBV6-2 or TRBV6-3 to TRBJ2-6; 7 bases fit TRBD1. The germline gives CDR1 MNHEY, CDR2 SVGEGT. CDR3 length equals 15 residues. The V and J ends lost 4 bases and 2 bases, in that order; junction bases with no gene match: 2. In nucleotides, the CDR3 is TGTGCCAGCAGTTTCGACAGGGCTGGGGCCAACGTCCTGACTTTC. Amino acid sequence: CASSFDRAGANVLTF.

The gene calls are TRBV28 and TRBJ1-6; D is possibly TRBD1 (6 bases). The CDR3 length is 16 residues. Between the trimmed V and J ends, which lost 6 bases and 13 bases, there was a span of 25 bases. Germline V lookup: CDR1 MDHEN, CDR2 SYDVKM. The CDR3 DNA is TGTGCCAGCAGCCCCCGCGAATCACTATTTAGGGGGCCCCTCCACTTT. The encoded protein is CASSPRESLFRGPLHF.

The CDR3 reads CASSTRLGEQYF. DNA for the CDR3: TGTGCCAGCAGCACTCGACTAGGCGAGCAGTACTTC. The chain carries TRBV14 and TRBJ2-7; the D gene is possibly TRBD2 (6 bases). Germline V lookup: CDR1 SGHDN, CDR2 FVKESK. CDR3 size: 12 residues. Trimming took 5 bases from V and 6 from J, leaving 11 bases between them. The entire variable domain, with the rest obtained from reference TRBV14 and TRBJ2-7, is as follows: EAGVTQFPSHSVIEKGQTVTLRCDPISGHDNLYWYRRVMGKEIKFLLHFVKESKQDESGMPNNRFLAERTGGTYSTLKVQPAELEDSGVYFCASSTRLGEQYFGPGTRLTVT.

This clone has only one observation. This chain uses TRBV28 with TRBJ2-7; 8 bases agree with TRBD1. V shed 5 bases, J shed 8 bases, and the junction held 5 bases outside the gene matches. This CDR3 is 12 amino acids long. Germline values: CDR1 MDHEN, CDR2 SYDVKM. CDR3 coding DNA: TGTGCCAGCAGTCCAGGGGGCGGAAAGCAGTACTTC. Translating gives CASSPGGGKQYF. The variable domain in full, completed from reference TRBV28 and TRBJ2-7, reads DVKVTQSSRYLVKRTGEKVFLECVQDMDHENMFWYRQDPGLGLRLIYFSYDVKMKEKGDIPEGYSVSREKKERFSLILESASTNQTSMYLCASSPGGGKQYFGPGTRLTVT.

The chain joins TRBV24-1 to TRBJ1-5; D is possibly TRBD1 (6 bases). The CDR3 runs to 13 residues. The V and J ends lost 5 bases and 5 bases respectively, with 9 bases between them. Germline CDR1 is KGHDR and CDR2 is SFDVKD. The CDR3: CATSAPGDQPQHF. Here the CDR3 DNA reads TGTGCCACCAGTGCCCCAGGGGATCAGCCCCAGCATTTT.

The rearrangement joins TRBV19 to TRBJ1-3; 7 nucleotides line up with TRBD1. Germline trimming cut 6 bases from V and 0 bases from J; bases unmatched to any gene: 5. The germline V gene encodes CDR1 LNHDA and CDR2 SQIVND (reference sequence). CDR3 length: 15 amino acids. In DNA form, the CDR3 reads TGTGCCAGTAGGACAGGGTCAAGCTCTGGAAACACCATATATTTT. As protein: CASRTGSSSGNTIYF.

The chain links TRBV10-3 to TRBJ1-5, with no clear D. Germline loops: CDR1 ENHRY, CDR2 SYGVKD. This CDR3 spans 12 amino acids. Trimming stripped 7 bases from V and 2 bases from J, with 6 bases between. The CDR3 DNA reads TGTGCCATCAAGAGCGGCAATCAGCCCCAGCATTTT. Encoded protein: CAIKSGNQPQHF.

A few counts support this clone. The chain couples TRBV24-1 to TRBJ1-5; no firm D call. CDR1 KGHDR and CDR2 SFDVKD come from the germline V gene. The V gene lost 6 bases and the J gene lost 1 base, with 9 bases spanning the gap. This CDR3 comprises 14 residues. CDR3 coding DNA: TGTGCCACCAGTAGAACCGGGAGCAATCAGCCCCAGCATTTT. Translating it yields CATSRTGSNQPQHF.

This chain links TRBV4-2 with TRBJ2-2; 7 bases map to TRBD1. Germline-derived CDR1 and CDR2 are LGHNA and YNFKEQ. The V segment lost 0 bases and the J segment 5 bases; nucleotides outside the gene matches: 12. CDR3 size: 18 residues. The CDR3 is CASSQDPLTTGVTGELFF. For the CDR3, the DNA is TGTGCCAGCAGCCAAGACCCACTAACAACAGGGGTTACCGGGGAGCTGTTTTTT.

As DNA, the CDR3 is TGTGCCAGCAGCTCTAATAGGGGACAGAACAATTTTAATCAGCCCCAGCATTTT. It is translated as CASSSNRGQNNFNQPQHF. The rearrangement uses TRBV7-9 and TRBJ1-5, with 7 bases lining up with TRBD1. The V segment lost 4 bases and the J segment 4 bases; nucleotides outside the gene matches: 16. The germline V gene has CDR1 SEHNR and CDR2 FQNEAQ (reference sequence). The CDR3 has 18 amino acids.